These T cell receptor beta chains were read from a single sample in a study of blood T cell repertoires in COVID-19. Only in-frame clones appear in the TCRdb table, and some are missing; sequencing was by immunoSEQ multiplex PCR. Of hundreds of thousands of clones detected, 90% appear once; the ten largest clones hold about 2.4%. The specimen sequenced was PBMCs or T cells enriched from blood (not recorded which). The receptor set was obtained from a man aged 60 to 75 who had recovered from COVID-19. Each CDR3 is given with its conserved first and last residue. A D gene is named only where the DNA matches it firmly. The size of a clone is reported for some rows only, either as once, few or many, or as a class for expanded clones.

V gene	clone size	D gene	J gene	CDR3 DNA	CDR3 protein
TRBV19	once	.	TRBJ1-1	TGTGCCAGTAGTACTAGACAGGCCCAGAACACTGAAGCTTTCTTT	CASSTRQAQNTEAFF
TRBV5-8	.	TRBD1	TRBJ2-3	TGTGCCAGCAGCCCTTCGGACAGGGTGTTTGTTGCAGATACGCAGTATTTT	CASSPSDRVFVADTQYF
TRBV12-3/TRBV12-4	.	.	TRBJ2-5	TGTGCCAGCAGCTCGACATTAGGGACCCAGTACTTC	CASSSTLGTQYF
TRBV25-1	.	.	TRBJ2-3	TGTGCCAGCAGTGGATCTCTAGGGGCTAGCACAGATACGCAGTATTTT	CASSGSLGASTDTQYF
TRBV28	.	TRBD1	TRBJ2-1	TGTGCCAGCAGTTTACAGGGGGCCGATGAGCAGTTCTTC	CASSLQGADEQFF
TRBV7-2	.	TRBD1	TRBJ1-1	TGTGCCAGCAGGGATGGGCAGGGGGCCGAAGCTTTCTTT	CASRDGQGAEAFF
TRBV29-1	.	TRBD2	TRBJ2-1	TGCAGCGTGCCTAGGACTAGCGGGAGCTTCAATGAGCAGTTCTTC	CSVPRTSGSFNEQFF
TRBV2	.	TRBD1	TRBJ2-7	TGTGCCAGCAGTGAACAGGGGGAATTCTACGAGCAGTACTTC	CASSEQGEFYEQYF
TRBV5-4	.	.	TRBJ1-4	TGTGCCAGCAGCTCCAGTTTGACTAATGAAAAACTGTTTTTT	CASSSSLTNEKLFF
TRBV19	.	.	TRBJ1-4	TGTGCCAGTAGTAACCGCGCGCTCAGGGCAACTAATGAAAAACTGTTTTTT	CASSNRALRATNEKLFF
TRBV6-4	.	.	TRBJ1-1	TGTGCCAGCAGTGTCAGGGTGAACACTGAAGCTTTCTTT	CASSVRVNTEAFF
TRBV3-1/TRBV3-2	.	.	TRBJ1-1	TGTGCCAGCAGCCAAATATCGTCGACTGAAGCTTTCTTT	CASSQISSTEAFF
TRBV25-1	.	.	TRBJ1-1	TGTGCCAGCAGACAGGGAAAAACTGAAGCTTTCTTT	CASRQGKTEAFF
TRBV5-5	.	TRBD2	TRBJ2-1	TGTGCCAGCAGCCCCGTGATAGCGGGCCTCGCCACGGAGCAGTTCTTC	CASSPVIAGLATEQFF
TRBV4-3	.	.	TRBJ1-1	TGCGCCAGCAGCCAAAATGGGGGGGCCGAAGCTTTCTTT	CASSQNGGAEAFF
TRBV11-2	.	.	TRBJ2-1	TGTGCCAGCAGCGGCGGGCGCGGGGCGGAACGTAATGAGCAGTTCTTC	CASSGGRGAERNEQFF
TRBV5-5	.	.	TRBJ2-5	TGTGCCAGCAGCTTGGAGTCGGCCGGGGCCCAGTACTTC	CASSLESAGAQYF
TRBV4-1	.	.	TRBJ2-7	TGCGCCAGCAGCCAAGATGGCCGCACCGAGCAGTACTTC	CASSQDGRTEQYF
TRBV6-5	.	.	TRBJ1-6	TGTGCCAGCAGGCCAGGGCAGGCCTATAATTCACCCCTCCACTTT	CASRPGQAYNSPLHF
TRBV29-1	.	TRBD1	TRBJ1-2	TGCAGCGCTACAGGGGCCGCTCCTAACTATGGCTACACCTTC	CSATGAAPNYGYTF
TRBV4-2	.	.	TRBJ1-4	TGTGCCAGCAGCCAAGCCTTCCGGGAAAATGAAAAACTGTTTTTT	CASSQAFRENEKLFF
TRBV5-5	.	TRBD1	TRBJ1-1	TGTGCCAGCAGTATGCAGGGGGCCCCTGAAGCTTTCTTT	CASSMQGAPEAFF
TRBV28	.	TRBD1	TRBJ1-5	TGTGCCAGCAGTAACAGGGGAGTGATTCAGCCCCAGCATTTT	CASSNRGVIQPQHF
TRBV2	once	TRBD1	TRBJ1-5	TGTGCCAGCAGTGGGGACAGGGTCACCCATCAGCCCCAGCATTTT	CASSGDRVTHQPQHF
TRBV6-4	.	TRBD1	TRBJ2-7	TGTGCCAGCAGTCCTGACAGGGGGTCTTACGAGCAGTACTTC	CASSPDRGSYEQYF
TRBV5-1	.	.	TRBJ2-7	TGCGCCAGCAGCTCAGGACTCGAGCCCTACGAGCAGTACTTC	CASSSGLEPYEQYF
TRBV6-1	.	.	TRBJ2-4	TGTGCCAGCAGTGCCTTGTGGGGAGAAGGAGCCAAAAACATTCAGTACTTC	CASSALWGEGAKNIQYF
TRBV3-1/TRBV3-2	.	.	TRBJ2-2	TGTGCCAGCAGCCAAAAGAAGGGAGGCTCACTACTCGGGGAGCTGTTTTTT	CASSQKKGGSLLGELFF
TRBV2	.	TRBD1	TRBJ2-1	TGTGCCAGCACACAAGAGAGCCGGGACAGGGGTTCCCTAACCTACAATGAGCAGTTCTTC	CASTQESRDRGSLTYNEQFF
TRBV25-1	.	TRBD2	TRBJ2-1	TGTGCCAGCGCAGGGAGGGCCTACTACAATGAGCAGTTCTTC	CASAGRAYYNEQFF
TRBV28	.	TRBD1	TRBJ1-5	TGTGCCAGCATCGCGGGACAGCTTATCTATAGCAATCAGCCCCAGCATTTT	CASIAGQLIYSNQPQHF
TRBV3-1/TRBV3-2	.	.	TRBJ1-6	TGTGCCAGCAGCCAGATCAGTCGGGAAATACCCCTCCACTTT	CASSQISREIPLHF
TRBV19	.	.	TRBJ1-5	TGTGCCAGTAGTAAAGTCGGGGGGGAGAGCAATCAGCCCCAGCATTTT	CASSKVGGESNQPQHF
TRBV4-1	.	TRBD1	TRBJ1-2	TGCGCCAGCAGCCAAAGACAGGGGGTTGACTATGGCTACACCTTC	CASSQRQGVDYGYTF
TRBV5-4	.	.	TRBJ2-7	TGTGCCAGCAGCTTTGGGCAGGGGAGACGGGACGAGCAGTACTTC	CASSFGQGRRDEQYF
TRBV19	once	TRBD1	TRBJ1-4	TGTGCCAGTAGTATACCTCCGGGACAGGGACAAAAACTGTTTTTT	CASSIPPGQGQKLFF
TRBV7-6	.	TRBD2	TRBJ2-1	TGTGCCAGCAGCTTAGTTTCGTTACTAGCGGGAAACTACAATGAGCAGTTCTTC	CASSLVSLLAGNYNEQFF
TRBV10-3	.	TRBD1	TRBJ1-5	TGTGCCATCAGTGAGGGCACAGGGGGCTATCAGCCCCAGCATTTT	CAISEGTGGYQPQHF
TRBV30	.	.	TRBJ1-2	TGTGCCTGGAGACACCCCCCTGGGCGCATATCTGGCTACACCTTC	CAWRHPPGRISGYTF
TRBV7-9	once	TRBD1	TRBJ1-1	TGTGCCAGCAGCTTAACAGGGGAAGGCACTGAAGCTTTCTTT	CASSLTGEGTEAFF
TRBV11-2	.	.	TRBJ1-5	TGTGCCAGCAGCCCAGGGCAAGGAAGCAATCAGCCCCAGCATTTT	CASSPGQGSNQPQHF
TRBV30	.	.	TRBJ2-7	TGTGCCTGGAGCCATTCGGGGTTGGGTTCTTACGAGCAGTACTTC	CAWSHSGLGSYEQYF
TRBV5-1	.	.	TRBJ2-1	TGCGCCAGCAGCTCAACAGGGACGAGCTCCTACAATGAGCAGTTCTTC	CASSSTGTSSYNEQFF
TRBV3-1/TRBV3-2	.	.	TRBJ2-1	TGTGCCAGCAGCTGGGGGGGCAGGGGTGAGCAGTTCTTC	CASSWGGRGEQFF
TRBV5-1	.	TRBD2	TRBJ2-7	TGCGCCAGCAGCTCGACTAGCGGGGTTTACGAGCAGTACTTC	CASSSTSGVYEQYF
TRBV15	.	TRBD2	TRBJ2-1	TGTGCCACCTGTGGGGGGGGGTCCTACAATGAGCAGTTCTTC	CATCGGGSYNEQFF
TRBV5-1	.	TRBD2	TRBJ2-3	TGCGCCAGCAGCGTATTCGGGGGGGACACAGATACGCAGTATTTT	CASSVFGGDTDTQYF
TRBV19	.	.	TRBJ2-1	TGTGCCAGTAGTACGACGAGCGGGTCCTACAATGAGCAGTTCTTC	CASSTTSGSYNEQFF
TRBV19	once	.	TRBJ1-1	TGTGCCAGTAGTATTCAGTTGGCGAACACTGAAGCTTTCTTT	CASSIQLANTEAFF
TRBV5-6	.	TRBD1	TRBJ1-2	TGTGCCAGCCGCCCCGGGACAGGGTACTACTATGGCTACACCTTC	CASRPGTGYYYGYTF
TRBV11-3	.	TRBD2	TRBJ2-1	TGTGCCAGCAGCCGCGGTGGGAGGCTAGCGGGAGGGCATGAGCAGTTCTTC	CASSRGGRLAGGHEQFF